The present TCR beta chain was sequenced within a study of liver allograft versus peripheral blood T cells. Study-level information: Peripheral blood of the recipients supplied T cell receptor repertoires that were compared with those in transplanted livers.

In TCRdb, the reads were re-called with MiXCR into one record per CDR3 protein. The data contain about 8,300 distinct CDR3 sequences, 15% to 20% of them seen just once; the ten biggest clones take up about 25%. Germline lookup yields CDR1 SQVTM and CDR2 ANQGSEA. This CDR3 is 12 amino acids long. V lost 5 bases and J lost 2, with 10 bases in between. By share, this clonotype counts as medium-sized. The clonotype comes from a human patient who had a liver transplant. The graft donor may have contributed some T cells. The chain employs TRBV29-1 and TRBJ2-7; D is possibly TRBD1 (5 bases). CDR3 sequence: CSVQQGTYEQYF. DNA of the CDR3: TGCAGCGTTCAGCAGGGAACCTACGAGCAGTACTTC.